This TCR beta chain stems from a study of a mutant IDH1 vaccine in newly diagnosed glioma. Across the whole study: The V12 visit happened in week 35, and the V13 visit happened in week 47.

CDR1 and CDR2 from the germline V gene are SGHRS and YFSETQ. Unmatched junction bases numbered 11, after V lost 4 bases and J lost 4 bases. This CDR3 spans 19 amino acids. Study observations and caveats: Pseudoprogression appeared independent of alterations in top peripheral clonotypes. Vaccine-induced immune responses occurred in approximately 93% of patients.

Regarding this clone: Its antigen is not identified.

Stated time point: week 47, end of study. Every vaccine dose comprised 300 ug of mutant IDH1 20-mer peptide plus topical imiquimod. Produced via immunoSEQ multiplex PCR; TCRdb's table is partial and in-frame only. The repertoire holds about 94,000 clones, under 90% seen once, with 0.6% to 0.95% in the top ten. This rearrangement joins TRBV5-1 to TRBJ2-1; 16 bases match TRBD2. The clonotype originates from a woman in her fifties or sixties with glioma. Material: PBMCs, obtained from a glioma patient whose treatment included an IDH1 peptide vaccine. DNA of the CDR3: TGCGCCAGCAGCGGGGGACTAGCGGGAGGGCCTAAGACTTACAATGAGCAGTTCTTC. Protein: CASSGGLAGGPKTYNEQFF.